This T cell receptor (beta chain) derives from a study of CD4 T cells in relation to SARS-CoV-2 and coronaviruses. Study at large: Shared crossreactive spike epitopes were mapped to their HLA restriction.

TCRdb keeps only in-frame clones here, not all; method: immunoSEQ multiplex PCR. The data contain about 15,000 clones, roughly 80% of them singletons. By sample fraction, this clone is medium-sized. Its antigen is currently unknown. Whole-study findings and limits: In roughly 61% of donors, memory CD4+ clonotypes crossrecognized SARS-CoV-2 and at least one common cold coronavirus spike.

Before the COVID-19 pandemic, during about 2010-2018, CD4+ T cells were taken from unexposed donors. Isolation of CD4+ T cells took place after less than 13 days in culture. Testing used SARS-CoV-2 S/N and four cold-coronavirus spikes on unexposed-donor CD4+ T cells, cells permitting. This receptor was obtained from a human donor in good health. Sequenced sample: CD4+ T cells from PBMCs, cultured in vitro.

This CDR3 is CASSPLAGDTDTQYF. CDR3 DNA: TGTGCCAGCAGCCCGCTAGCGGGGGACACAGATACGCAGTATTTT. The chain links TRBV11-3 to TRBJ2-3, with TRBD2 matching 10 bases. CDR3 length: 15 amino acids. Germline V gene sequence: CDR1 SGHNT, CDR2 YENEEA. V shed 5 bases and J 2 bases; nucleotides not matched to a gene: 4.